The TCR beta chain described here comes from a study of cytomegalovirus exposure and HLA in healthy donors. Overall study findings and caveats: In a later analysis, 15,000 to 20,000 TCR beta sequences were associated with HLA alleles at 0.05 false discovery rate. What a later analysis reportedly showed was that an Asian-associated ancestry cluster had fewer N-insertions than the roughly 700-donor mean.

This clone was seen once. Its antigen is as yet unknown. A multiplex PCR was run with 60 Vbeta primers and 13 Jbeta primers. Clones were sequenced by immunoSEQ multiplex PCR, and TCRdb holds only the in-frame ones, with some missing. The repertoire holds more than 95,000 clones, with about 71% as singletons. The sample was PBMCs. The source of this sequence is a woman aged 50 to 65 in good health and CMV-seronegative.

The chain's CDR3 is CASTAQMNTEAFF. In DNA, the CDR3 is TGTGCCAGCACTGCACAGATGAACACTGAAGCTTTCTTT. The chain uses TRBV25-1 and TRBJ1-1; D not resolved. The CDR3 is 13 amino acids. CDR1 is MGHDK, CDR2 SYGVNS, per germline. Trimming stripped 7 bases from V and 0 bases from J, with 9 bases between.